This T cell receptor beta chain derives from a study of blood T cell repertoires in COVID-19. Study information: Whether acute or convalescent, the COVID-19 samples came from the United States, Italy and Spain. Nucleic acid was either cDNA or gDNA, and it came from T cells, B-cell-depleted T cells, or PBMCs.

Germline CDR1 and CDR2: MNHEY and SVGAGI. This CDR3 spans 14 amino acids. V dropped 6 bases and J dropped 4; count of bases not matched to a gene: 5. As handled by the study authors: Reference gene primer amplification gave nucleated cell count estimates. Method: immunoSEQ multiplex PCR; TCRdb's copy keeps in-frame clones and lacks some. V and J calls and clone size are those listed in that table; D and trimming were worked out from the DNA. The sample carries over 55,000 clones, about 70% recorded once. The receptor was derived from a woman in her 70s with acute or convalescent COVID-19. The source material was peripheral blood. V is TRBV6-5 and J is TRBJ2-1; 8 nucleotides agree with TRBD2. CDR3 amino acids: CASSGGGPYNEQFF. The CDR3 nucleotides are TGTGCCAGCAGCGGCGGGGGGCCTTACAATGAGCAGTTCTTC.